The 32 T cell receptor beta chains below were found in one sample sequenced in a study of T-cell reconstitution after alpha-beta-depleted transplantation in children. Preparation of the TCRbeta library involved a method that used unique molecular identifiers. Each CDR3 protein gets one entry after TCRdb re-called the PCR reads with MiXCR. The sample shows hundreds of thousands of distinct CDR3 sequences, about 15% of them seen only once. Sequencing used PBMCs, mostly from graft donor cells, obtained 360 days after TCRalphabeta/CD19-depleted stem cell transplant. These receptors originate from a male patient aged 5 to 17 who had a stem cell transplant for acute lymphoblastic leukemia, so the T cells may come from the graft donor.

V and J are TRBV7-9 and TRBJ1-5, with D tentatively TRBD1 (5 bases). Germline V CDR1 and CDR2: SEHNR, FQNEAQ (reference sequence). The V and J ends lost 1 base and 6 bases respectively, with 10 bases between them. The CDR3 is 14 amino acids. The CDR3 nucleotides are TGTGCCAGCAGCTTAGTAGAGGGGAGTCAGCCCCAGCATTTT. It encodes CASSLVEGSQPQHF.

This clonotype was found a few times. Here the CDR3 DNA reads TGTGCCAGCAGCAGGCCCCCTGGAAACACCATATATTTT. This translates into CASSRPPGNTIYF. The chain employs TRBV7-9 and TRBJ1-3; D gene unclear. The CDR3 is 13 residues long. V was trimmed by 5 bases and J by 2 bases, leaving 7 bases between them. CDR1 is SEHNR, CDR2 FQNEAQ, per germline (reference sequence). Full variable domain (missing parts from reference TRBV7-9 and TRBJ1-3): DTGVSQNPRHKITKRGQNVTFRCDPISEHNRLYWYRQTLGQGPEFLTYFQNEAQLEKSRLLSDRFSAERPKGSFSTLEIQRTEQGDSAMYLCASSRPPGNTIYFGEGSWLTVV.

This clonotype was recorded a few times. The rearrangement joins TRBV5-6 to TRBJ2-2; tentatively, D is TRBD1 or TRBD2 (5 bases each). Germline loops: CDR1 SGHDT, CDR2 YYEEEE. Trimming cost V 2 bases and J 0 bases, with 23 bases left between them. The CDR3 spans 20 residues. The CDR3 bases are TGTGCCAGCAGCTTTCCCTTTCTCTGGGGGATTGTACCGAACACCGGGGAGCTGTTTTTT. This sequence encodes CASSFPFLWGIVPNTGELFF.

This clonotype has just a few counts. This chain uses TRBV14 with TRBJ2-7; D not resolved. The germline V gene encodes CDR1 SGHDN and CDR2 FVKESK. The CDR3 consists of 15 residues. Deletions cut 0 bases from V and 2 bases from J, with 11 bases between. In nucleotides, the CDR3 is TGTGCCAGCAGCCAAGAACGCGGAGCCGCCTACGAGCAGTACTTC. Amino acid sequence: CASSQERGAAYEQYF.

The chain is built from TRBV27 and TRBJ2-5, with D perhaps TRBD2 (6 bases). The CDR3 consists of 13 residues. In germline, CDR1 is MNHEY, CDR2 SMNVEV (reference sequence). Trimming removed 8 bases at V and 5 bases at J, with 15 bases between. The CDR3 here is CASSGGNDETQYF. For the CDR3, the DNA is TGTGCCAGCTCGGGCGGGAATGATGAGACCCAGTACTTC.

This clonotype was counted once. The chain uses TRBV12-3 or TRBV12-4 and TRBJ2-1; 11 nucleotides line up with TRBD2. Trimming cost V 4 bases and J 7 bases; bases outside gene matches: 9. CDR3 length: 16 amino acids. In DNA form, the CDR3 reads TGTGCCAGCAGTTACTCGGGGACTAGCGGAGCAAATGAGCAGTTCTTC. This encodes CASSYSGTSGANEQFF.

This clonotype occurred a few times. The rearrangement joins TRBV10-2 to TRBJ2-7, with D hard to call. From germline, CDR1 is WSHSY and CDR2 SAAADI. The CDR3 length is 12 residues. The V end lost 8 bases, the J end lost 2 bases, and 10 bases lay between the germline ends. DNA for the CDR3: TGCGCCAGCTTGGCGGACCCCTACGAGCAGTACTTC. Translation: CASLADPYEQYF.

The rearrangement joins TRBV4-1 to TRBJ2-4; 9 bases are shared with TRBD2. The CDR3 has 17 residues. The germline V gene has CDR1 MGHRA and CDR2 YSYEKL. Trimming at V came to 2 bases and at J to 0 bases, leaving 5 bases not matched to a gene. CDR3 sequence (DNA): TGCGCCAGCAGCCAACCCCGACTAGCGGTAGCCAAAAACATTCAGTACTTC. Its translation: CASSQPRLAVAKNIQYF.

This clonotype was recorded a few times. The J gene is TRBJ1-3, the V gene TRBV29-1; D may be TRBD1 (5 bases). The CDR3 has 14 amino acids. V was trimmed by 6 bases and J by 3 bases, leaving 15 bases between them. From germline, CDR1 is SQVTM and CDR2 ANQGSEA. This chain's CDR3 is CSVLLGGVGNTIYF. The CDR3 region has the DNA TGCAGCGTCCTGCTTGGAGGGGTTGGAAACACCATATATTTT.

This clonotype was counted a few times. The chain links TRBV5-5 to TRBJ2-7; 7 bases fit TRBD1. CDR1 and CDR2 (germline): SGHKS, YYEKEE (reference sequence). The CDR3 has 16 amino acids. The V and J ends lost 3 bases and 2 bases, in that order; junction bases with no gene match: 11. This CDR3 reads CASSSAPGTVTYEQYF. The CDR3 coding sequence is TGTGCCAGCAGCTCCGCCCCAGGGACAGTAACCTACGAGCAGTACTTC. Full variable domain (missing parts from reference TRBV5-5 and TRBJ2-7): DAGVTQSPTHLIKTRGQQVTLRCSPISGHKSVSWYQQVLGQGPQFIFQYYEKEERGRGNFPDRFSARQFPNYSSELNVNALLLGDSALYLCASSSAPGTVTYEQYFGPGTRLTVT.

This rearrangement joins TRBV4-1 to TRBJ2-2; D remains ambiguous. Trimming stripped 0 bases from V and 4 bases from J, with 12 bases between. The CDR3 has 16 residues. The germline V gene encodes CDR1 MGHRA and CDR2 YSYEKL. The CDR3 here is CASSQDRPTGTGELFF. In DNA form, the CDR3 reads TGCGCCAGCAGCCAAGATCGCCCGACCGGCACCGGGGAGCTGTTTTTT.

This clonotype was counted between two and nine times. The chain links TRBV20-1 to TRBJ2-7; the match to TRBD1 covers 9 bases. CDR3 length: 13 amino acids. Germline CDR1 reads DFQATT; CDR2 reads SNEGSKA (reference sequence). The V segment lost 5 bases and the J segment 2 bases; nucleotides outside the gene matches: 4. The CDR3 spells CSASTGGTYEQYF. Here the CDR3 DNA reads TGCAGTGCTTCGACAGGGGGTACCTACGAGCAGTACTTC.

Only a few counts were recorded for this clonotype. Here the CDR3 DNA reads TGTGCCATCAGCGACCAACCGGGACAGGGGATCTCCTACGAGCAGTACTTC. It specifies CAISDQPGQGISYEQYF. The chain has TRBV10-3 and TRBJ2-7; 10 bases map to TRBD1. V gave up 6 bases and J gave up 0 bases; unmatched junction bases: 11. CDR3 length: 17 amino acids. Germline lookup yields CDR1 ENHRY and CDR2 SYGVKD.

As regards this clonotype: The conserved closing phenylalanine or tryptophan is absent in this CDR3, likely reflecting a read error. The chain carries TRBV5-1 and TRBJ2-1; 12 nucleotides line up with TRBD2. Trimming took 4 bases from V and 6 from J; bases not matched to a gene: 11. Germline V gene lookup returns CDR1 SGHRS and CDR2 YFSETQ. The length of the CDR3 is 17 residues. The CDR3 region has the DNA TGCGCCAGCAGCCCGTTCAGAGCGACTAGCGGGGGCAATGAGCAGTTCCTC. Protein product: CASSPFRATSGGNEQFL.

CDR3 in amino acids: CATSDRRDRVNEQFF. In DNA form, the CDR3 reads TGTGCCACCAGCGACAGGAGGGACAGGGTGAATGAGCAGTTCTTC. This chain uses TRBV24-1 with TRBJ2-1; TRBD1 matches at 9 bases. Germline-derived CDR1 and CDR2 are KGHDR and SFDVKD. V gave up 7 bases and J gave up 7 bases; unmatched junction bases: 10. The CDR3 length is 15 residues.

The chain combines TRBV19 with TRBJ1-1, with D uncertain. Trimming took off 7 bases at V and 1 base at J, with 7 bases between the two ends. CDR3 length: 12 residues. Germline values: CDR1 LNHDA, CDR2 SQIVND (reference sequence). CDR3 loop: CASIHGNTEAFF. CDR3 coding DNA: TGTGCCAGTATACACGGGAACACTGAAGCTTTCTTT. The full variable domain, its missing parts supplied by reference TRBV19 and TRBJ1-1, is DGGITQSPKYLFRKEGQNVTLSCEQNLNHDAMYWYRQDPGQGLRLIYYSQIVNDFQKGDIAEGYSVSREKKESFPLTVTSAQKNPTAFYLCASIHGNTEAFFGQGTRLTVV.

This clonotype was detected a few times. CDR3 loop: CSVGGGAVNTEAFF. The CDR3 coding sequence is TGCAGCGTTGGAGGGGGCGCCGTGAACACTGAAGCTTTCTTT. The chain uses TRBV29-1 and TRBJ1-1, with 7 bases lining up with TRBD1. Germline assignment: CDR1 SQVTM and CDR2 ANQGSEA. V shed 4 bases and J 0 bases; nucleotides not matched to a gene: 5. This CDR3 region has 14 residues.

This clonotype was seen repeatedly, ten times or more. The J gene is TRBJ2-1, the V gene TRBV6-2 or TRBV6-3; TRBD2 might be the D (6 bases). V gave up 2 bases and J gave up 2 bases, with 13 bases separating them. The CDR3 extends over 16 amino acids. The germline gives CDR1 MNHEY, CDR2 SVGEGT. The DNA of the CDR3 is TGTGCCAGCAGTTACCCCGCGGGGTTTCCCTACAATGAGCAGTTCTTC. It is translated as CASSYPAGFPYNEQFF.

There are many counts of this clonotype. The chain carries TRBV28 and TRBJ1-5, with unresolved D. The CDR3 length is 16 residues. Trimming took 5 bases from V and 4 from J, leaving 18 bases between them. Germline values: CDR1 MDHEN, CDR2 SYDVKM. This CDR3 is CASSPRSWAQNQPQHF. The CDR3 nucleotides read TGTGCCAGCAGTCCCCGGTCCTGGGCCCAAAATCAGCCCCAGCATTTT.

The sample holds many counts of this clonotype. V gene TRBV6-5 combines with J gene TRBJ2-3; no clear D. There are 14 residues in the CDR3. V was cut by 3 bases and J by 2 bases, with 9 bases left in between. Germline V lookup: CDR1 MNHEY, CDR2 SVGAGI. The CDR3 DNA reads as TGTGCCAGCAGTTATGTACGGTTCACAGATACGCAGTATTTT. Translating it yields CASSYVRFTDTQYF.

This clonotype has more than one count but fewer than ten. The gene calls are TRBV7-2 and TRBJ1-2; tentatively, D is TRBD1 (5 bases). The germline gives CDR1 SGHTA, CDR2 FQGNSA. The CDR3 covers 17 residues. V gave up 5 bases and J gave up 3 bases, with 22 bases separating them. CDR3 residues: CASSPPRRYGTDYGYTF. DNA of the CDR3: TGTGCCAGCAGCCCCCCCCGGAGGTACGGGACCGACTATGGCTACACCTTC. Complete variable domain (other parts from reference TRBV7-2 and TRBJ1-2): GAGVSQSPSNKVTEKGKDVELRCDPISGHTALYWYRQSLGQGLEFLIYFQGNSAPDKSGLPSDRFSAERTGGSVSTLTIQRTQQEDSAVYLCASSPPRRYGTDYGYTFGSGTRLTVV.

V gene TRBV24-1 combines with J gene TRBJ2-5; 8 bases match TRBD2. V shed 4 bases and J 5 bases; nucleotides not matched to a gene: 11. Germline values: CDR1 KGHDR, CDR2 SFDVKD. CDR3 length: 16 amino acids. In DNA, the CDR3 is TGTGCCACCAGTGACGCCAGAGCGGGAGCCCGGGAGACCCAGTACTTC. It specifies CATSDARAGARETQYF.

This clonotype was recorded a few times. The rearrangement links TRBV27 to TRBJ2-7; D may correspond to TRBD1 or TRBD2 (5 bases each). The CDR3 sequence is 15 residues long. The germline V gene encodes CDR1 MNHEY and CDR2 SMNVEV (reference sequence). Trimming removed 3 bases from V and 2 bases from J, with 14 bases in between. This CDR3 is CASSLGTLGPYEQYF. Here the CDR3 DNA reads TGTGCCAGCAGTTTGGGGACCTTGGGCCCCTACGAGCAGTACTTC.

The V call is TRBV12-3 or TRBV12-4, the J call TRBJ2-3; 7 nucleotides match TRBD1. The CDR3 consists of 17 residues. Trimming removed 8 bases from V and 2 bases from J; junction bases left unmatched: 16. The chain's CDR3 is CASFEGPGQIFTDTQYF. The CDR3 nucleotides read TGTGCCAGCTTCGAAGGCCCGGGACAGATTTTCACAGATACGCAGTATTTT.

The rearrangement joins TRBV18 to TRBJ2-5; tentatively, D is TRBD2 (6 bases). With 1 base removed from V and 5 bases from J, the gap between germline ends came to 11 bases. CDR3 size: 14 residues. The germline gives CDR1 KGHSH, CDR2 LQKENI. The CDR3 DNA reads TGTGCCAGCTCACCACTAGCGGAGGGGGAGACCCAGTACTTC. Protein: CASSPLAEGETQYF.

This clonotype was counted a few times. In nucleotides, the CDR3 is TGTGCCAGCAGCCGCTCCGGGACTATGTTCAATGAGCAGTTCTTC. This sequence encodes CASSRSGTMFNEQFF. The gene calls are TRBV7-8 and TRBJ2-1, with 7 bases that match TRBD2. The CDR3 runs to 15 residues. Trimming cost V 5 bases and J 6 bases; bases outside gene matches: 10. CDR1 and CDR2 (germline): SGHVS, FQNEAQ.

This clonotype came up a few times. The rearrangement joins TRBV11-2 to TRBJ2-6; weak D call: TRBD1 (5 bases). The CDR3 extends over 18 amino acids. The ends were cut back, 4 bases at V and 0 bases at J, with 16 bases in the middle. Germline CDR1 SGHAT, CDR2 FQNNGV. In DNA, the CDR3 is TGTGCCAGCAGCTCATTACGCCGACAGAGCTCTGGGGCCAACGTCCTGACTTTC. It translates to CASSSLRRQSSGANVLTF. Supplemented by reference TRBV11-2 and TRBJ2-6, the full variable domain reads EAGVAQSPRYKIIEKRQSVAFWCNPISGHATLYWYQQILGQGPKLLIQFQNNGVVDDSQLPKDRFSAERLKGVDSTLKIQPAKLEDSAVYLCASSSLRRQSSGANVLTFGAGSRLTVL.

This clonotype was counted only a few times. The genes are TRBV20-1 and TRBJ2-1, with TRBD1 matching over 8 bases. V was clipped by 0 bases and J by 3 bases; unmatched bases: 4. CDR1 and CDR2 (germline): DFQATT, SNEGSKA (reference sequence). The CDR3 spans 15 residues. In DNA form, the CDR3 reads TGCAGTGCTAGAGAGGGACAGGCTTTCTACAATGAGCAGTTCTTC. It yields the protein CSAREGQAFYNEQFF.

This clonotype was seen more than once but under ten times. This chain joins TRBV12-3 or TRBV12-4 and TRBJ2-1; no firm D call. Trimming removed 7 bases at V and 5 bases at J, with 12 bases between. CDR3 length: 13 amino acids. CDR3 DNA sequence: TGTGCCAGCACCCCGGTTGGGCACAATGAGCAGTTCTTC. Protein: CASTPVGHNEQFF.

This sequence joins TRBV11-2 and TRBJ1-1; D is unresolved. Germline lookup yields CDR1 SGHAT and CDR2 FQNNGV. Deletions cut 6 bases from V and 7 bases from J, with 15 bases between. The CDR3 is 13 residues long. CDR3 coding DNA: TGTGCCAGCAGTCGATATCCAGTAGTTGAAGCTTTCTTT. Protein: CASSRYPVVEAFF.

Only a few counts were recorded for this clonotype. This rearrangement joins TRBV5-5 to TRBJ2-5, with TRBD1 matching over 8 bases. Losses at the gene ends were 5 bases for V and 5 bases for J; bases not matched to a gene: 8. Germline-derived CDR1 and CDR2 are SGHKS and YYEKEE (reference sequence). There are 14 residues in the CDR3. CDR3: CASSYNRGMETQYF. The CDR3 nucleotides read TGTGCCAGCAGTTACAACAGGGGGATGGAGACCCAGTACTTC.

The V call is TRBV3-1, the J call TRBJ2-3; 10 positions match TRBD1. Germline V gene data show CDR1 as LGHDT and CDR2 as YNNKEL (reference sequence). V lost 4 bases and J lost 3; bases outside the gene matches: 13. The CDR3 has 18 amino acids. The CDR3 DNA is TGTGCCAGCAGCCGACCCCGACAGGGGGCAGTTGGTACAGATACGCAGTATTTT. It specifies CASSRPRQGAVGTDTQYF.